This T cell receptor (beta chain) was obtained from a study of shared clonotypes between healthy human individuals. Background on the study: Three plates were used per donor for CD4 naive, three for CD4 memory, two for CD8 naive and one for CD8 memory.

This table comes from immunoSEQ multiplex PCR, and its TCRdb copy is limited to in-frame clones, with some not included. The table shows 850,000 to 1,100,000 clones, with roughly 77% occurring only once. The CDR3 has 16 residues. Germline assignment: CDR1 MNHEY and CDR2 SVGAGI. The ends were cut back, 0 bases at V and 0 bases at J, with 11 bases in the middle. This receptor was identified in a man between 18 and 35 years old in good health. Some clones in this sample may be carry-over from other donors' samples. V usage is TRBV6-5 and J usage is TRBJ1-2; D is uncertain. What was sequenced was memory CD4+ T cells from PBMCs. Subset defined: CD45RA-negative fraction. The CDR3 nucleotides are TGTGCCAGCAGTTACTCGGATCAGGCAGCTAACTATGGCTACACCTTC. Protein product: CASSYSDQAANYGYTF.